This passage covers 10 T cell receptor beta chains from one sample sequenced in a study of shared clonotypes between healthy human individuals. Sequencing used immunoSEQ multiplex PCR; TCRdb keeps in-frame clones, though not all of them. The sample shows roughly 2 million clones, approximately 95% of them seen only once. The source material was naive CD4+ T cells sorted from blood. Subset reported: CD45RA+ positively selected. The receptor set was obtained from a man aged 18 to 30 in good health.

The V call is TRBV5-1, the J call TRBJ1-1; a weak D match, TRBD1 (5 bases). From germline, CDR1 is SGHRS and CDR2 YFSETQ. The CDR3 is 14 amino acids. Trimming cost V 2 bases and J 6 bases, with 14 bases left between them. CDR3 coding DNA: TGCGCCAGCAGCTTAAGGCCAGGGTCCTCTGAAGCTTTCTTT. This codes for CASSLRPGSSEAFF.

The sample holds one count of this clone. This chain joins TRBV6-1 and TRBJ2-7; 10 bases are shared with TRBD1. The germline gives CDR1 MNHNS, CDR2 SASEGT. The CDR3 runs 13 residues. J lost 3 bases, V lost 6 bases, and 2 bases had no gene match. CDR3 nucleotides: TGTGCCAGCAGCTGGACAGGGGGCTACGAGCAGTACTTC. It yields the protein CASSWTGGYEQYF.

The chain carries TRBV7-2 and TRBJ1-3; D unclear. The CDR3 loop spans 14 amino acids. V was shortened by 1 base and J by 0 bases, with 4 bases between the two germline ends. Per germline, CDR1 SGHTA and CDR2 FQGNSA. CDR3 DNA sequence: TGTGCCAGCAGCTTAGTTCCCTCTGGAAACACCATATATTTT. It translates to CASSLVPSGNTIYF.

The chain joins TRBV4-1 to TRBJ2-1; TRBD2 matches 11 bases. Germline values: CDR1 MGHRA, CDR2 YSYEKL. V dropped 5 bases and J dropped 9; count of bases not matched to a gene: 12. The CDR3 runs to 16 residues. In DNA form, the CDR3 reads TGCGCCAGCAGCGATAGCGGGGGGGCCACCGCCGGTGAGCAGTTCTTC. Translating it yields CASSDSGGATAGEQFF.

The chain joins TRBV30 to TRBJ2-7; 9 bases align to TRBD1. The CDR3 covers 15 residues. Germline V gene lookup returns CDR1 GTSNPN and CDR2 SVGIG (reference sequence). Losses at the gene ends were 2 bases for V and 2 bases for J; bases not matched to a gene: 7. The CDR3 nucleotides are TGTGCCTGGAGTCCCACCGGGACAGGGCCCTACGAGCAGTACTTC. This sequence encodes CAWSPTGTGPYEQYF.

The chain combines TRBV18 with TRBJ2-5, with 13 bases fitting TRBD2. Germline assignment: CDR1 KGHSH and CDR2 LQKENI. Germline trimming cut 2 bases from V and 5 bases from J; bases unmatched to any gene: 8. The CDR3 length is 17 residues. The CDR3 DNA sequence: TGTGCCAGCTCACCATGGACTAGCGGGGGCCGTAGGGAGACCCAGTACTTC. Protein product: CASSPWTSGGRRETQYF.

The V gene is TRBV6-5, the J gene TRBJ2-3; TRBD2 aligns across 8 bases. The germline gives CDR1 MNHEY, CDR2 SVGAGI. The CDR3 is 15 amino acids. Unmatched junction bases numbered 3, after V lost 4 bases and J lost 0 bases. The CDR3 sequence: CASSLAGKSTDTQYF. As DNA, the CDR3 is TGTGCCAGCAGTTTAGCGGGAAAGAGCACAGATACGCAGTATTTT.

The V call is TRBV2, the J call TRBJ1-6; 8 bases are a match to TRBD1. There are 15 residues in the CDR3. Germline CDR1 is SNHLY and CDR2 is FYNNEI. Germline trimming cut 2 bases from V and 8 bases from J; bases unmatched to any gene: 5. This CDR3 is CASSERVTGDSPLHF. The CDR3 DNA follows: TGTGCCAGCAGTGAAAGGGTGACAGGGGATTCACCCCTCCACTTT. Full variable domain (rest looked up from reference TRBV2 and TRBJ1-6): EPEVTQTPSHQVTQMGQEVILRCVPISNHLYFYWYRQILGQKVEFLVSFYNNEISEKSEIFDDQFSVERPDGSNFTLKIRSTKLEDSAMYFCASSERVTGDSPLHFGNGTRLTVT.

This chain links TRBV29-1 with TRBJ1-1; D unclear. V was cut by 6 bases and J by 7 bases, with 9 bases left in between. Germline-derived CDR1 and CDR2 are SQVTM and ANQGSEA. The CDR3 is 10 amino acids. The CDR3 DNA sequence: TGCAGCGTGGACTACATTGAAGCTTTCTTT. This sequence encodes CSVDYIEAFF.

The chain has TRBV15 and TRBJ1-2; D remains unclear. The ends were cut back, 1 base at V and 3 bases at J, with 12 bases in the middle. The CDR3 extends over 15 amino acids. Germline lookup yields CDR1 LNHNV and CDR2 YYDKDF (reference sequence). CDR3: CATSRGALGDYGYTF. As DNA, the CDR3 is TGTGCCACCAGCAGAGGGGCCCTTGGGGACTATGGCTACACCTTC.